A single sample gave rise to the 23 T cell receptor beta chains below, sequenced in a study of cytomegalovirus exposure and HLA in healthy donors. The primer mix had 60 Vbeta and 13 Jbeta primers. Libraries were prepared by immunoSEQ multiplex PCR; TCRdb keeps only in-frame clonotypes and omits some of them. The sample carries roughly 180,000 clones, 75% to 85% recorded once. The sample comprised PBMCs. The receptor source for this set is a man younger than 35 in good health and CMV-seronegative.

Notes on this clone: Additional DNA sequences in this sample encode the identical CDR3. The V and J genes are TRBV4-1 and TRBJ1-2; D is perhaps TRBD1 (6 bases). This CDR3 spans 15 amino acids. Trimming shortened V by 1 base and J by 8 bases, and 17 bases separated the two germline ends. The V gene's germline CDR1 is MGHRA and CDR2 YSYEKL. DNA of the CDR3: TGCGCCAGCAGCCAAGTCGAGACAGGAGTACGAGGCTACACCTTC. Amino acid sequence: CASSQVETGVRGYTF.

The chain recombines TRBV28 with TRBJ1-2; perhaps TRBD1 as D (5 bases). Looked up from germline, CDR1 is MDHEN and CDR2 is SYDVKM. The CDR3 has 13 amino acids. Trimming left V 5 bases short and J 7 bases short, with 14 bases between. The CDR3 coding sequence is TGTGCCAGCAGTCAGCAACGCAGGGCTGGCTACACCTTC. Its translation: CASSQQRRAGYTF.

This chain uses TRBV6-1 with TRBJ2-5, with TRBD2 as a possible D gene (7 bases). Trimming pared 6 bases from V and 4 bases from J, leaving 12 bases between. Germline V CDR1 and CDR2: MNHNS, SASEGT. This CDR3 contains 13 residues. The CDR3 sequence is CASRRGGLETQYF. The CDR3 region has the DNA TGTGCCAGCAGGAGGGGGGGGCTAGAGACCCAGTACTTC.

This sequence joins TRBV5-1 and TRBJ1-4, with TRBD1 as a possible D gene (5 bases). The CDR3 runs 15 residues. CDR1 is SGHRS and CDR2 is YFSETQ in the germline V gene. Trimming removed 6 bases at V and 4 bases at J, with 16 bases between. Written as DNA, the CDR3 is TGCGCCAGCAAAAGCCGCAGCGACAGTAATGAAAAACTGTTTTTT. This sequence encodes CASKSRSDSNEKLFF.

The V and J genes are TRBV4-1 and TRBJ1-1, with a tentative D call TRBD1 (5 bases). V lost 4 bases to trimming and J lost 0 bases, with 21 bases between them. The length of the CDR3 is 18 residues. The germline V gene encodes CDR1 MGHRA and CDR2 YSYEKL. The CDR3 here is CASSPLRYYKGLNTEAFF. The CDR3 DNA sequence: TGCGCCAGCAGCCCCCTTAGGTATTATAAGGGGCTGAACACTGAAGCTTTCTTT.

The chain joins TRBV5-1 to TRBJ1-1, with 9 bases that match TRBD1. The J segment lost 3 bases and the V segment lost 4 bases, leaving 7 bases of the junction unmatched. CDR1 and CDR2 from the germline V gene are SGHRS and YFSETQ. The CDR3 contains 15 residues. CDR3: CASSAYRGRHTEAFF. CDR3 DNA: TGCGCCAGCAGCGCGTACAGGGGGCGGCACACTGAAGCTTTCTTT.

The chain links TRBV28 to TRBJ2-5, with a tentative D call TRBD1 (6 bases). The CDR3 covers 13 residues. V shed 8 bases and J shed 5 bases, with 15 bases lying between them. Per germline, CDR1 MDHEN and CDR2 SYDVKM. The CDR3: CASRDTLGETQYF. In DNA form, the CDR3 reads TGTGCCAGCCGGGACACCTTGGGGGAGACCCAGTACTTC.

The CDR3, as DNA: TGTGCCAGCAGCCTACCGGGACAGGGGGCACATCAGACCTACGAGCAGTACTTC. As protein: CASSLPGQGAHQTYEQYF. This chain links TRBV5-4 with TRBJ2-7, with 12 positions matching TRBD1. In germline, CDR1 is SGHNT, CDR2 YYREEE (reference sequence). The V and J ends lost 4 bases and 2 bases, in that order; junction bases with no gene match: 13. The CDR3 is made up of 18 amino acids.

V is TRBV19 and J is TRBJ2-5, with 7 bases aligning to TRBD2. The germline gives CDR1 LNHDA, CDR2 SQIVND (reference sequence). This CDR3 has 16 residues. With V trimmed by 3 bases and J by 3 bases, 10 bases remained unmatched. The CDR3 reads CASSIGASGPKETQYF. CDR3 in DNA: TGTGCCAGTAGTATTGGGGCTAGCGGACCCAAAGAGACCCAGTACTTC.

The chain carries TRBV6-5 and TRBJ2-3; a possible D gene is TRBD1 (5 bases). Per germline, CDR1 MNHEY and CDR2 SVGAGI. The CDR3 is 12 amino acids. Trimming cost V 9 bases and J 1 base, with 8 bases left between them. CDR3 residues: CARGPRTDTQYF. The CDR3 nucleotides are TGTGCCAGGGGGCCCCGCACAGATACGCAGTATTTT.

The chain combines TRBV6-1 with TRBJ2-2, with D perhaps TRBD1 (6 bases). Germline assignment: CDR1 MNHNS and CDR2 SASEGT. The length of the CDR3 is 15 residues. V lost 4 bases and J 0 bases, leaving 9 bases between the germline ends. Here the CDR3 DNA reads TGTGCCAGCAGTGGACAGGACGCGAACACCGGGGAGCTGTTTTTT. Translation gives CASSGQDANTGELFF.

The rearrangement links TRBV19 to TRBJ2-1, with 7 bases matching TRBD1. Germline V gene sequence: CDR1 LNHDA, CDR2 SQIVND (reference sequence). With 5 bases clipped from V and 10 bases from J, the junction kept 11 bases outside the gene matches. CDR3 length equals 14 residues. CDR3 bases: TGTGCCAGTAGTCGGGACAGATTGCCCGTCGAGCAGTTCTTC. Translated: CASSRDRLPVEQFF.

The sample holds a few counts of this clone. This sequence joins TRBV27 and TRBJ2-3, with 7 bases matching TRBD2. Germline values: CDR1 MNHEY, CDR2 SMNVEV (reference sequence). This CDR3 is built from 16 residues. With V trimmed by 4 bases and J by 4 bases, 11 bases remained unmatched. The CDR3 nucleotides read TGTGCCAGCAGTTCTTTGGGGGAGGCGGGGGCAGATACGCAGTATTTT. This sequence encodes CASSSLGEAGADTQYF.

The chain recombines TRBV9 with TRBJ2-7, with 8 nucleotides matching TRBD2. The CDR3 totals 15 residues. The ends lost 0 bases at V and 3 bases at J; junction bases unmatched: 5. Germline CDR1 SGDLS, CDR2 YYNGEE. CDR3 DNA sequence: TGTGCCAGCAGCGTAGACCCGGGGGGGGGCTACGAGCAGTACTTC. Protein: CASSVDPGGGYEQYF.

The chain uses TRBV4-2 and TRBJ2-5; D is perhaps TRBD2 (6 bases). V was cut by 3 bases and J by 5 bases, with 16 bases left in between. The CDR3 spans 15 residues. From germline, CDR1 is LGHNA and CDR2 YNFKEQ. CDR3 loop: CASSHPRGGRETQYF. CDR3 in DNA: TGTGCCAGCAGCCACCCCCGTGGAGGGAGGGAGACCCAGTACTTC.

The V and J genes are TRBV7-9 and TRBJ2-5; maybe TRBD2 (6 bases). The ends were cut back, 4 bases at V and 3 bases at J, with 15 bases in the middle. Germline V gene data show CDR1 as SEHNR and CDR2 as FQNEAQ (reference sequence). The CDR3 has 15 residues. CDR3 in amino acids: CASSSPGLIKETQYF. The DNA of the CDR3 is TGTGCCAGCAGCTCACCGGGACTCATAAAAGAGACCCAGTACTTC.

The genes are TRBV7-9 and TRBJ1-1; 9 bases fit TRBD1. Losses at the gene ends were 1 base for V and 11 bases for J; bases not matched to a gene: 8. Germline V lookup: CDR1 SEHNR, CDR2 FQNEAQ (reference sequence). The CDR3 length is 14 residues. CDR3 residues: CASSLEGRTGEAFF. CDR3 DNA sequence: TGTGCCAGCAGCTTAGAGGGGAGGACAGGGGAGGCTTTCTTT.

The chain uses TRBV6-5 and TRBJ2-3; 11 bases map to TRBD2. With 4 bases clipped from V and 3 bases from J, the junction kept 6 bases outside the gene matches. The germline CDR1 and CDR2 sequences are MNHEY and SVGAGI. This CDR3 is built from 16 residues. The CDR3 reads CASSLLAGGPTDTQYF. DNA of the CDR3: TGTGCCAGCAGTTTGTTAGCGGGAGGGCCGACAGATACGCAGTATTTT.

The CDR3 is CASTRGGGEQYF. DNA of the CDR3: TGTGCCAGCACCCGAGGGGGGGGTGAGCAGTACTTC. The chain links TRBV27 to TRBJ2-7, with D possibly matching TRBD2 (7 bases). V lost 7 bases and J 7 bases, leaving 14 bases between the germline ends. The V gene's germline CDR1 is MNHEY and CDR2 SMNVEV (reference sequence). The CDR3 consists of 12 residues.

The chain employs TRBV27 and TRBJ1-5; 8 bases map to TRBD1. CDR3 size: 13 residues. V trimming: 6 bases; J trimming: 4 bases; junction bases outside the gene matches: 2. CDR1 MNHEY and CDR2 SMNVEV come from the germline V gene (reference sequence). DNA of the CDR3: TGTGCCAGCAGCCGGGACAGGAATCAGCCCCAGCATTTT. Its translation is CASSRDRNQPQHF.

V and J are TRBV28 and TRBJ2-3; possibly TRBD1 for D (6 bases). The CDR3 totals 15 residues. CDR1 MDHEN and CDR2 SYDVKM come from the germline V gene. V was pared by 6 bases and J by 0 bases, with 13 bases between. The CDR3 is CASRGTPDSTDTQYF. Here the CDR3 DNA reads TGTGCCAGCAGGGGGACACCGGATAGCACAGATACGCAGTATTTT. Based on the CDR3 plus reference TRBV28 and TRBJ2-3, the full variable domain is DVKVTQSSRYLVKRTGEKVFLECVQDMDHENMFWYRQDPGLGLRLIYFSYDVKMKEKGDIPEGYSVSREKKERFSLILESASTNQTSMYLCASRGTPDSTDTQYFGPGTRLTVL.

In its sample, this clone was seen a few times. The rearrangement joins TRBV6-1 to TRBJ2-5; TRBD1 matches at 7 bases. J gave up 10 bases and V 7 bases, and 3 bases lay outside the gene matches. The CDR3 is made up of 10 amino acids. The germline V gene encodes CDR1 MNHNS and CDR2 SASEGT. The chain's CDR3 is CASTGTVQYF. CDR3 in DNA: TGTGCCAGCACCGGGACAGTCCAGTACTTC.

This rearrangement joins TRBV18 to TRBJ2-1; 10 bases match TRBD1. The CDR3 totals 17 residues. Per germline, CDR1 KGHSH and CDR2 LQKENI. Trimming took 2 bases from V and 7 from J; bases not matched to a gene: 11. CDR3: CASSPSLGTGELNEQFF. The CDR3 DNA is TGTGCCAGCTCACCAAGCCTGGGGACAGGGGAGCTAAATGAGCAGTTCTTC.